This T cell receptor (beta chain) came from a study of blood T cells in healthy people across ages. The CDR3 has 14 amino acids. Germline-derived CDR1 and CDR2 are DFQATT and SNEGSKA (reference sequence). With V trimmed by 0 bases and J by 5 bases, 7 bases remained unmatched. This clonotype was found many times. Then a second PCR, running roughly 7 to 11 cycles, was carried out with a sample-barcoded 5' primer and a J-beta primer mix. MiXCR was run by TCRdb on the 5' RACE reads, yielding one entry per CDR3 protein. The table shows 790,000 or so distinct CDR3 sequences, with about 56% occurring only once.

Sequencing was done on a sample of blood. The chain combines TRBV20-1 with TRBJ2-7; 7 nucleotides line up with TRBD2. This clonotype originated in a man aged 40-49 years in good health. The CDR3 sequence: CSARDTGRVHEQYF. The CDR3 region has the DNA TGCAGTGCTAGAGATACGGGGAGGGTCCACGAGCAGTACTTC.